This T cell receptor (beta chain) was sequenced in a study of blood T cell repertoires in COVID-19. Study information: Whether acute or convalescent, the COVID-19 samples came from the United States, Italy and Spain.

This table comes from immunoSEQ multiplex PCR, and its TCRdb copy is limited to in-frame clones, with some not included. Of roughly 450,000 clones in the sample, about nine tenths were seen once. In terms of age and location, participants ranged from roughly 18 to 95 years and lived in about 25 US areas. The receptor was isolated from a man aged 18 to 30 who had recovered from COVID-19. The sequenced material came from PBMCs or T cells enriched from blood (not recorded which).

In nucleotides, the CDR3 is TGTGCCAGCAGCTCCGCGACAGGGGGGATGGTCTATGGCTACACCTTC. Protein product: CASSSATGGMVYGYTF. V is TRBV7-9 and J is TRBJ1-2; TRBD1 matches 9 bases. The V gene's germline CDR1 is SEHNR and CDR2 FQNEAQ (reference sequence). The CDR3 contains 16 residues. J lost 4 bases, V lost 4 bases, and 10 bases had no gene match.